This T cell receptor beta chain was identified during a study of shared clonotypes between healthy human individuals. Positively selected for CCR7, the CD45RO-negative cells used as naive CD8 cells excluded terminally differentiated effector memory CD45RA+ cells. Donors were Caucasian adults residing in Nashville, Tennessee, USA. Germline trimming cut 2 bases from V and 6 bases from J; bases unmatched to any gene: 2. This CDR3 has 12 amino acids. Germline loops: CDR1 SGHRS, CDR2 YFSETQ. The study, taken as a whole, reports: Limitation of the genetic and exposure-history diversity represented came from the few donors. Rarefaction gave evidence that sorted-subset sequencing remained incomplete despite large depth.

Sorted-subset replicate PCR reactions contained approximately 190 ng DNA, corresponding to about 30,000 T cell genomes. TCRdb's table, derived via immunoSEQ multiplex PCR, lists solely in-frame clones and lacks some. The table has about 2.1 million clones, just over 90% seen once. About this clone itself: Its antigen remains unknown.

This chain uses TRBV5-1 with TRBJ2-7, with TRBD1 matching over 7 bases. The sequence was obtained from a man aged 18 to 29 in good health. Some clones in this sample may be carry-over from other donors' samples. The sample comprised naive CD8+ T cells from PBMCs. The CDR3 spells CASSLNRGEQYF. The CDR3 DNA reads as TGCGCCAGCAGCTTAAACAGGGGCGAGCAGTACTTC.